This TCR beta chain was profiled in a study of shared clonotypes between healthy human individuals. Study-level information: The study used three CD4 naive, three CD4 memory, two CD8 naive and one CD8 memory plate per donor. Findings and caveats of the study: In the sorted subsets, rarefaction showed sequencing was incomplete despite large depth.

In the study's own analysis: Quality scores were absent from the junction-only immunoSEQ sequences, so filtering differed. The protocol was immunoSEQ multiplex PCR, while the TCRdb copy is restricted to in-frame clones and leaves out a portion. V, J and clone size were drawn from that table, and D and trimming were deduced from the DNA. The sample includes 200,000 to 250,000 clones, 50% to 80% of them seen just once. The sample holds a few counts of this clone. Its antigen is undetermined. This CDR3 has 14 amino acids. The V end lost 3 bases, the J end lost 1 base, and 7 bases lay between the germline ends. From germline, CDR1 is SGHVS and CDR2 FQNEAQ.

The sequence was obtained from a man under 40 in good health. V is TRBV7-8 and J is TRBJ2-1; D is undetermined. What was sequenced was memory CD4+ T cells sorted from blood. Subset denoted: CD45RA-negative fraction. The CDR3 here is CASSFLISYNEQFF. CDR3 nucleotides: TGTGCCAGCAGCTTTTTGATTTCCTACAATGAGCAGTTCTTC.